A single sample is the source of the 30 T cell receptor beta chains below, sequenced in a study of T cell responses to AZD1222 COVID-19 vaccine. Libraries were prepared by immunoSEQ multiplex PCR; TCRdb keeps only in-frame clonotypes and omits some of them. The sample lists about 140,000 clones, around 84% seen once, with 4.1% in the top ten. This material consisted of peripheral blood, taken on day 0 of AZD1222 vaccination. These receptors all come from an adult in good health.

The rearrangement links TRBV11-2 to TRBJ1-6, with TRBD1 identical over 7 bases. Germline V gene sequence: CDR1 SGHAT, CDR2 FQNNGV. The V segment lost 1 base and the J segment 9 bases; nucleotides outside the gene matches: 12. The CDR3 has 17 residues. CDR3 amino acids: CASSLGRDSRFGSPLHF. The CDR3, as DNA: TGTGCCAGCAGCTTAGGGCGGGACAGTCGTTTCGGTTCACCCCTCCACTTT.

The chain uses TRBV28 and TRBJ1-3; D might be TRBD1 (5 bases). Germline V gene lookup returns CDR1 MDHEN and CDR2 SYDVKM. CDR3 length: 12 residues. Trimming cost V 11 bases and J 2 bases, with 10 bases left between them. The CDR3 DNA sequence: TGTGCCCTTGGGGGGGCTGGAAACACCATATATTTT. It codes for CALGGAGNTIYF.

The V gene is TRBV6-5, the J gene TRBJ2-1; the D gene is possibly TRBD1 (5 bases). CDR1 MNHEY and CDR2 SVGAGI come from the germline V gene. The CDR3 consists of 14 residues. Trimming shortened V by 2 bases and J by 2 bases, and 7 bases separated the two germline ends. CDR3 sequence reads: CASSYRGTYNEQFF. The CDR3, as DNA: TGTGCCAGCAGTTACAGGGGAACCTACAATGAGCAGTTCTTC.

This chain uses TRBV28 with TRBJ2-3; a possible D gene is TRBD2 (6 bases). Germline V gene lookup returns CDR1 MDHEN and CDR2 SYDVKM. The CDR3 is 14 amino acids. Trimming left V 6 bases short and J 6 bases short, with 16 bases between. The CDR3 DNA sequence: TGTGCCAGCAGGGATCACTCTCGGGGGGATACGCAGTATTTT. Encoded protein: CASRDHSRGDTQYF.

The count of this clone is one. CDR3 loop: CASSLEGGGAYEQYF. CDR3 bases: TGCGCCAGCAGCTTGGAAGGCGGGGGGGCCTACGAGCAGTACTTC. The chain combines TRBV5-1 with TRBJ2-7, with 9 bases identical to TRBD2. Germline assignment: CDR1 SGHRS and CDR2 YFSETQ. The trim removed 0 bases at V and 2 bases at J, leaving 3 bases unmatched. This CDR3 is built from 15 residues.

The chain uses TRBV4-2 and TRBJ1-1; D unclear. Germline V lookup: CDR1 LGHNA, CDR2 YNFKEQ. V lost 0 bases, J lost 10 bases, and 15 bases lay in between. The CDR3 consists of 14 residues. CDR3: CASSQDRWTGIAFF. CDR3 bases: TGTGCCAGCAGCCAAGATCGCTGGACGGGGATAGCTTTCTTT.

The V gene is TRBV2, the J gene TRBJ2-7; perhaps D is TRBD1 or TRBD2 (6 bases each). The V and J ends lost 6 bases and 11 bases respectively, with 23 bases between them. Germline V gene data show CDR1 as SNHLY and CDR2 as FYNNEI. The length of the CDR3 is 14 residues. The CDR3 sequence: CASRELGTPRREYF. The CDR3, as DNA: TGTGCCAGCAGGGAACTTGGGACACCTCGGAGGGAGTACTTC.

The CDR3: CASSDLLWTGELFF. As DNA, the CDR3 is TGTGCCAGCAGTGACTTGCTTTGGACCGGGGAGCTGTTTTTT. This rearrangement joins TRBV6-4 to TRBJ2-2; D is unresolved. Between the trimmed V and J ends, which lost 1 base and 5 bases, there was a span of 8 bases. CDR1 is MRHNA, CDR2 SNTAGT, per germline. This CDR3 comprises 14 residues.

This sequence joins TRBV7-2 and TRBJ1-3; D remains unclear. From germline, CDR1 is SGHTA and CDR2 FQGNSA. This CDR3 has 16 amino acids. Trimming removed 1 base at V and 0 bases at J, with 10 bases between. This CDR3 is CASSLVSGHSGNTIYF. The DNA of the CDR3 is TGTGCCAGCAGCTTAGTTTCCGGCCACTCTGGAAACACCATATATTTT.

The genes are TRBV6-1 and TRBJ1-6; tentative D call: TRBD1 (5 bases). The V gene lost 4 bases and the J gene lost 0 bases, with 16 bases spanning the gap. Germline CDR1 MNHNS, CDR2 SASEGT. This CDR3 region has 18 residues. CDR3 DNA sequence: TGTGCCAGCAGTGTACGGGAGGGGTCGAGCTCCTATAATTCACCCCTCCACTTT. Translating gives CASSVREGSSSYNSPLHF.

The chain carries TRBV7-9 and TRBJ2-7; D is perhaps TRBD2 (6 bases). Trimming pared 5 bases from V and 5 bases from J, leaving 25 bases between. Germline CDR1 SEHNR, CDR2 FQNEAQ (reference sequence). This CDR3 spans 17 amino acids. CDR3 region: CASSPLGGQAAFHEQYF. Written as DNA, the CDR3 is TGTGCCAGCAGCCCCTTGGGAGGTCAGGCGGCCTTTCACGAGCAGTACTTC.

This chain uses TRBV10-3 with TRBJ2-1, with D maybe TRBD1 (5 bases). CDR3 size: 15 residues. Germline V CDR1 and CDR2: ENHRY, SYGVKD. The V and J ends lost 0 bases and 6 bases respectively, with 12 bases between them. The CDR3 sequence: CAISESYQGSNEQFF. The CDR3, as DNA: TGTGCCATCAGTGAGTCGTACCAGGGATCCAATGAGCAGTTCTTC.

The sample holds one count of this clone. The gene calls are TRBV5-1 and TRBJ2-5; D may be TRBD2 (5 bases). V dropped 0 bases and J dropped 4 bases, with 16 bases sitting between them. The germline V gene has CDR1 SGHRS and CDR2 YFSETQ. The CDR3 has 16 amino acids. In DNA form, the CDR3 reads TGCGCCAGCAGCTTGGCTGACCCGGGATCGGGAGAGACCCAGTACTTC. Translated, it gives CASSLADPGSGETQYF.

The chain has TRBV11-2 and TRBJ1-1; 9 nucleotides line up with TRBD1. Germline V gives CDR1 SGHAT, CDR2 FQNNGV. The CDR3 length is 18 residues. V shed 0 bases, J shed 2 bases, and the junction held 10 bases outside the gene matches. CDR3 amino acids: CASSLDNRGLWLNTEAFF. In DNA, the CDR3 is TGTGCCAGCAGCTTAGATAACAGGGGGCTCTGGCTAAACACTGAAGCTTTCTTT.

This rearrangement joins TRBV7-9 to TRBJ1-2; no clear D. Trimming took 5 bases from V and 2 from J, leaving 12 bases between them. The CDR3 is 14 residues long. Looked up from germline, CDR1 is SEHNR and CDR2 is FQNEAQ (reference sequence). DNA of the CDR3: TGTGCCAGCAGCCGACCGACTCTAAACTATGGCTACACCTTC. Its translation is CASSRPTLNYGYTF. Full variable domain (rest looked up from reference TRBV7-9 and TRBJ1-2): DTGVSQNPRHKITKRGQNVTFRCDPISEHNRLYWYRQTLGQGPEFLTYFQNEAQLEKSRLLSDRFSAERPKGSFSTLEIQRTEQGDSAMYLCASSRPTLNYGYTFGSGTRLTVV.

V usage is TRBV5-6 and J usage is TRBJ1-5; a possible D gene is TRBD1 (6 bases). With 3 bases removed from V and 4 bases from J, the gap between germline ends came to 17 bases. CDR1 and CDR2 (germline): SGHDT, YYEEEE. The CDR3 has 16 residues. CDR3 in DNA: TGTGCCAGCAGCTATACCACAGGGTCCCTAAATCAGCCCCAGCATTTT. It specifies CASSYTTGSLNQPQHF.

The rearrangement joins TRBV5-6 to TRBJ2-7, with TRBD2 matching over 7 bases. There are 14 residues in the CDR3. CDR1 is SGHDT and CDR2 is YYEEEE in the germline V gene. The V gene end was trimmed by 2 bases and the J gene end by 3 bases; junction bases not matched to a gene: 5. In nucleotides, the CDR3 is TGTGCCAGCAGCTTCCTTGGGGAGGGCTACGAGCAGTACTTC. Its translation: CASSFLGEGYEQYF.

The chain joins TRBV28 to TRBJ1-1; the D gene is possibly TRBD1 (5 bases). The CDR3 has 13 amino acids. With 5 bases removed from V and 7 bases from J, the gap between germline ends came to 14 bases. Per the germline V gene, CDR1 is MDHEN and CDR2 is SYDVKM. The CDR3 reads CASSPPDRSEAFF. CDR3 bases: TGTGCCAGCAGTCCGCCCGACAGAAGTGAAGCTTTCTTT.

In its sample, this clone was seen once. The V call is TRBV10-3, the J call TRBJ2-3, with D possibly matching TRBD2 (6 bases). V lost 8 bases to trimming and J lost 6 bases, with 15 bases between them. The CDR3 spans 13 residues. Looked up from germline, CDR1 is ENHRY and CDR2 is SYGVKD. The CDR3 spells CAISLGGEDTQYF. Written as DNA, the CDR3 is TGTGCCATCTCGTTGGGCGGGGAGGATACGCAGTATTTT.

The CDR3 DNA follows: TGTGCCAGCAGTGAAGGTCAGCCCCAGCATTTT. Translating it yields CASSEGQPQHF. The rearrangement joins TRBV6-1 to TRBJ1-5; no definite D call. The CDR3 is 11 amino acids. Trimming stripped 1 base from V and 6 bases from J, with 1 base between. Germline V gives CDR1 MNHNS, CDR2 SASEGT.

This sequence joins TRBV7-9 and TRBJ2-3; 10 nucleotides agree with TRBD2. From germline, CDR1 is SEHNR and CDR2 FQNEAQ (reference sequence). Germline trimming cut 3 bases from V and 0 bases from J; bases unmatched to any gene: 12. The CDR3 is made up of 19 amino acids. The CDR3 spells CASSFLLTSGASSTDTQYF. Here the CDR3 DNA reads TGTGCCAGCAGCTTTTTGCTTACTAGCGGGGCCTCTAGCACAGATACGCAGTATTTT.

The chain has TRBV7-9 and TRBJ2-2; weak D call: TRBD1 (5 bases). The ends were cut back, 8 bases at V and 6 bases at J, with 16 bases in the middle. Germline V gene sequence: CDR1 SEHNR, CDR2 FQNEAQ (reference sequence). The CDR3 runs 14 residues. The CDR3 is CASRQGIPAGELFF. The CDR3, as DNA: TGTGCCAGCCGGCAGGGTATCCCCGCCGGGGAGCTGTTTTTT.

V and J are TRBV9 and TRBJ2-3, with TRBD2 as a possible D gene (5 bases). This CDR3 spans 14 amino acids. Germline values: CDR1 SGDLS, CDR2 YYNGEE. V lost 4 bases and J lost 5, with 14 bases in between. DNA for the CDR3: TGTGCCAGCAGCCCTTTACCTCGGGGAGATACGCAGTATTTT. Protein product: CASSPLPRGDTQYF.

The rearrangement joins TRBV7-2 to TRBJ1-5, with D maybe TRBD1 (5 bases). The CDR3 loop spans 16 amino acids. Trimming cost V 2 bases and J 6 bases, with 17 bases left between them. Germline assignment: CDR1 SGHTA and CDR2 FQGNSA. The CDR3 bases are TGTGCCAGCAGCTTAATGAGCGCGGGGCCGCGTCAGCCCCAGCATTTT. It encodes CASSLMSAGPRQPQHF.

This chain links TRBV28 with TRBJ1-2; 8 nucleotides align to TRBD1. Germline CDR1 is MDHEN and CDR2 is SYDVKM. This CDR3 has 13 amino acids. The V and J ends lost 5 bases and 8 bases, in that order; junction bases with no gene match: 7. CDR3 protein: CASSPQGAGGYTF. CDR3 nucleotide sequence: TGTGCCAGCAGTCCTCAGGGGGCAGGGGGCTACACCTTC.

The CDR3: CASSLTRLSYNQPQHF. The CDR3 DNA reads as TGTGCCAGCAGTTTAACCAGGTTAAGCTACAATCAGCCCCAGCATTTT. V is TRBV28 and J is TRBJ1-5, with no clear D. Germline V gene lookup returns CDR1 MDHEN and CDR2 SYDVKM. V lost 2 bases to trimming and J lost 3 bases, with 14 bases between them. This CDR3 has 16 amino acids.

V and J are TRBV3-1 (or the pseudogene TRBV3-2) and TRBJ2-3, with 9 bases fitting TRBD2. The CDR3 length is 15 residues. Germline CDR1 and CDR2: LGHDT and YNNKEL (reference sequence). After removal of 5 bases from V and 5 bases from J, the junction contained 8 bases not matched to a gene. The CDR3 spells CASSSLSGGLDTQYF. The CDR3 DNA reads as TGTGCCAGCAGCTCCCTAAGCGGGGGGTTAGATACGCAGTATTTT.

CDR3 amino acids: CASSPRTPRVQPQHF. The CDR3 DNA sequence: TGTGCCAGTAGTCCACGGACCCCGCGGGTACAGCCCCAGCATTTT. The chain recombines TRBV19 with TRBJ1-5; D not certain. This CDR3 has 15 amino acids. The V gene's germline CDR1 is LNHDA and CDR2 SQIVND (reference sequence). V was shortened by 5 bases and J by 7 bases, with 18 bases between the two germline ends.

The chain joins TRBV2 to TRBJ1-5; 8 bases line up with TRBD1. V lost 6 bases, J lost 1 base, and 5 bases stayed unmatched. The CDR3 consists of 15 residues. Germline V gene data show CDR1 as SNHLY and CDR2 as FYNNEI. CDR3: CASRGRGPSNQPQHF. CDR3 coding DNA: TGTGCCAGCAGGGGCAGGGGGCCGAGCAATCAGCCCCAGCATTTT.

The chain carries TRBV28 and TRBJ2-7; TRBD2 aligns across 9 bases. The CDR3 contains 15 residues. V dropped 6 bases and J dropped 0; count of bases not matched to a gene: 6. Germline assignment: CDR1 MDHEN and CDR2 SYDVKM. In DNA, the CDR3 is TGTGCCAGCAGGTTGAGCGGGGGGTCCTCCTACGAGCAGTACTTC. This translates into CASRLSGGSSYEQYF.